Only a few counts were recorded for the clone carrying this T cell receptor beta chain. The antigen is unknown. TCRdb ran MiXCR on the 5' RACE reads and lists one entry per CDR3 protein. Of roughly 1.6 million distinct CDR3 sequences listed, under 35% are singletons. This specimen comes from a study of identical twins. In germline, CDR1 is SNHLY, CDR2 FYNNEI. Trimming removed 5 bases at V and 0 bases at J, with 8 bases between. This CDR3 has 14 amino acids. Regarding the study as a whole: Invariant populations such as MAIT and iNKT cells could partly muddle zero-insertion analyses.

The V call is TRBV2, the J call TRBJ1-5, with D unclear. What was sequenced was cord blood. The TCR comes from a newborn girl in good health. The DNA of the CDR3 is TGTGCCAGCAGTCTCTTCTATAGCAATCAGCCCCAGCATTTT. The encoded protein is CASSLFYSNQPQHF.